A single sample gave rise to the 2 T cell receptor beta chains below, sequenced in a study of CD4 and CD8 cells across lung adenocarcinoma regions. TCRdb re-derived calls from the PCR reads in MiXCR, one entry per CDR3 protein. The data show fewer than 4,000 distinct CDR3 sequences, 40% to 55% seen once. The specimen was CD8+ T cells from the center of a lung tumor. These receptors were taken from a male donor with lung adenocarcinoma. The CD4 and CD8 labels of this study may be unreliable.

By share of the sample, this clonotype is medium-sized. CDR3 sequence reads: CASRPSGRWETQYF. In DNA, the CDR3 is TGTGCCAGCAGACCCAGCGGGAGATGGGAGACCCAGTACTTC. The V and J genes are TRBV27 and TRBJ2-5, with 8 nucleotides matching TRBD2. J was trimmed by 5 bases and V by 6 bases; bases with no gene match: 8. There are 14 residues in the CDR3. Germline V gives CDR1 MNHEY, CDR2 SMNVEV (reference sequence).

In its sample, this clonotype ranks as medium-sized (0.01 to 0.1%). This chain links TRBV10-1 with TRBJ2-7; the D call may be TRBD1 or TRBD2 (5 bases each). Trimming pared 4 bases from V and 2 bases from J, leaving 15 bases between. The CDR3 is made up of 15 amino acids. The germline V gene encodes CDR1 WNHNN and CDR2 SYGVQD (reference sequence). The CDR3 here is CASSASGLQAYEQYF. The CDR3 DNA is TGCGCCAGCAGTGCGTCGGGGCTTCAAGCCTACGAGCAGTACTTC.